This T cell receptor beta chain was obtained from a study of blood T cell repertoires in COVID-19. Ages ranged from about 18 to 89 years, with residence in around 24 US areas. Participant-reported clinical history was the basis for cohort assignment. Recovery among Cohort 3 donors was established by two negative PCRs, clearance, or symptom resolution. Profiling relied on immunoSEQ multiplex PCR, and the TCRdb table lists in-frame clones only, not all of them. The table shows about 410,000 clones, with 90% occurring only once. Germline V gene sequence: CDR1 MNHEY, CDR2 SVGAGI. The V and J ends lost 7 bases and 0 bases respectively, with 13 bases between them. The length of the CDR3 is 14 residues.

The source material was PBMCs or T cells enriched from blood (not recorded which). The clonotype originates from a man between 18 and 35 years old who had recovered from COVID-19. This chain links TRBV6-5 with TRBJ2-7, with D unresolved. CDR3 in amino acids: CASKASWSSYEQYF. The CDR3 nucleotides read TGTGCCAGCAAGGCTAGTTGGAGCTCCTACGAGCAGTACTTC.